Listed below are T cell receptor beta chains from one sample, sequenced in a study of untreated major depressive disorder. Sequenced by immunoSEQ multiplex PCR; TCRdb stores in-frame clones only, minus some. The sample records 20,000 or so clones, 80% to 95% being singletons. Sequencing was carried out using CD4+ T cells from PBMCs. Every receptor here comes from a middle-aged woman with major depressive disorder. Each CDR3 is given with its conserved first and last residue. The D gene is left open where the match is weak. Only part of the rows carry a size: once, few, many, or a class if the clone is expanded.

clone_size: NA; j_call: TRBJ1-2; cdr3_length: 12; d_call: NA; v_call: TRBV6-1; cdr3_aa: CASSEAVSGYTF; cdr3_nt: TGTGCCAGCAGTGAAGCGGTATCAGGCTACACCTTC
clone_size: NA; j_call: TRBJ1-6; cdr3_length: 14; d_call: NA; v_call: TRBV11-3; cdr3_aa: CASSRGGSESPLHF; cdr3_nt: TGTGCCAGCAGCCGGGGGGGCTCTGAGTCACCCCTCCACTTT
clone_size: NA; j_call: TRBJ1-1; cdr3_length: 14; d_call: NA; v_call: TRBV18; cdr3_aa: CASSPASANTEAFF; cdr3_nt: TGTGCCAGCTCACCAGCGTCCGCGAACACTGAAGCTTTCTTT
clone_size: NA; j_call: TRBJ2-1; cdr3_length: 15; d_call: TRBD2; v_call: TRBV5-3; cdr3_aa: CARSPRAGVGNEQFF; cdr3_nt: TGTGCCAGAAGCCCCCGAGCGGGAGTGGGGAATGAGCAGTTCTTC
clone_size: once; j_call: TRBJ1-1; cdr3_length: 14; d_call: NA; v_call: TRBV7-6; cdr3_aa: CASSLREVGTEAFF; cdr3_nt: TGTGCCAGCAGCTTAAGGGAGGTGGGCACTGAAGCTTTCTTT
clone_size: NA; j_call: TRBJ1-3; cdr3_length: 13; d_call: NA; v_call: TRBV7-9; cdr3_aa: CASKRDSGNTIYF; cdr3_nt: TGTGCCAGCAAGAGGGACTCTGGAAACACCATATATTTT
clone_size: few; j_call: TRBJ2-7; cdr3_length: 13; d_call: NA; v_call: TRBV2; cdr3_aa: CASSEQGRYRQYF; cdr3_nt: TGTGCCAGCAGTGAACAAGGGCGCTATAGGCAGTACTTC
clone_size: NA; j_call: TRBJ1-1; cdr3_length: 13; d_call: TRBD1; v_call: TRBV12-5; cdr3_aa: CASGTDRGTEAFF; cdr3_nt: TGTGCTAGTGGTACAGACAGGGGCACTGAAGCTTTCTTT
clone_size: NA; j_call: TRBJ2-2; cdr3_length: 14; d_call: NA; v_call: TRBV30; cdr3_aa: CAWNRDAGTGELFF; cdr3_nt: TGTGCCTGGAACCGGGACGCGGGCACCGGGGAGCTGTTTTTT
clone_size: NA; j_call: TRBJ1-5; cdr3_length: 14; d_call: TRBD1; v_call: TRBV29-1; cdr3_aa: CSVARTGQGQPQHF; cdr3_nt: TGCAGCGTTGCTAGGACAGGGCAAGGGCAGCCCCAGCATTTT
clone_size: NA; j_call: TRBJ1-6; cdr3_length: 18; d_call: NA; v_call: TRBV6-1; cdr3_aa: CASSVTPPRDIGHSPLHF; cdr3_nt: TGTGCCAGCAGTGTTACACCGCCACGGGACATAGGACACTCACCCCTCCACTTT
clone_size: NA; j_call: TRBJ1-6; cdr3_length: 14; d_call: TRBD1; v_call: TRBV18; cdr3_aa: CASSPGQGVLSLHF; cdr3_nt: TGTGCCAGCTCACCGGGACAGGGCGTCCTATCCCTCCACTTT
clone_size: NA; j_call: TRBJ1-3; cdr3_length: 14; d_call: NA; v_call: TRBV13; cdr3_aa: CASRKQGSGNTIYF; cdr3_nt: TGTGCCAGCAGAAAGCAGGGGTCTGGAAACACCATATATTTT
clone_size: NA; j_call: TRBJ2-6; cdr3_length: 13; d_call: NA; v_call: TRBV11-3; cdr3_aa: CASSLAGANVLTF; cdr3_nt: TGTGCCAGCAGCTTAGCTGGGGCCAACGTCCTGACTTTC
clone_size: NA; j_call: TRBJ1-3; cdr3_length: 15; d_call: TRBD1; v_call: TRBV2; cdr3_aa: CASSGQGVPGNTIYF; cdr3_nt: TGTGCCAGCAGTGGTCAGGGGGTGCCTGGAAACACCATATATTTT
clone_size: NA; j_call: TRBJ2-6; cdr3_length: 19; d_call: TRBD1; v_call: TRBV5-4; cdr3_aa: CASSPITTGFNSGANVLTF; cdr3_nt: TGTGCCAGCAGCCCTATAACGACAGGGTTCAATTCTGGGGCCAACGTCCTGACTTTC
clone_size: once; j_call: TRBJ1-1; cdr3_length: 17; d_call: NA; v_call: TRBV18; cdr3_aa: CASSPGLYRARNTEAFF; cdr3_nt: TGTGCCAGCTCACCAGGGCTATACAGGGCGAGGAACACTGAAGCTTTCTTT
clone_size: NA; j_call: TRBJ2-3; cdr3_length: 17; d_call: NA; v_call: TRBV4-1; cdr3_aa: CASSQERAVLLGDTQYF; cdr3_nt: TGCGCCAGCAGCCAAGAGAGGGCAGTCCTACTCGGGGATACGCAGTATTTT
clone_size: once; j_call: TRBJ2-1; cdr3_length: 15; d_call: TRBD2; v_call: TRBV5-3; cdr3_aa: CARSTHGRLKHEQFF; cdr3_nt: TGTGCCAGAAGCACCCACGGGAGGTTGAAGCATGAGCAGTTCTTC
clone_size: NA; j_call: TRBJ2-1; cdr3_length: 13; d_call: NA; v_call: TRBV7-2; cdr3_aa: CASSLGGEKEPFF; cdr3_nt: TGTGCCAGCAGCTTAGGGGGAGAGAAAGAGCCGTTCTTC
clone_size: NA; j_call: TRBJ2-6; cdr3_length: 13; d_call: NA; v_call: TRBV27; cdr3_aa: CASSLSGANVLTF; cdr3_nt: TGTGCCAGCAGTTTGTCTGGGGCCAACGTCCTGACTTTC
clone_size: NA; j_call: TRBJ2-3; cdr3_length: 13; d_call: NA; v_call: TRBV7-2; cdr3_aa: CASSQPLLDTQYF; cdr3_nt: TGTGCCAGCAGCCAGCCTCTTCTCGATACGCAGTATTTT
clone_size: NA; j_call: TRBJ1-1; cdr3_length: 12; d_call: NA; v_call: TRBV6-4; cdr3_aa: CASSDSHKRAFF; cdr3_nt: TGTGCCAGCAGTGACTCGCACAAGAGAGCTTTCTTT
clone_size: NA; j_call: TRBJ1-1; cdr3_length: 11; d_call: NA; v_call: TRBV7-8; cdr3_aa: CASSRDTEAFF; cdr3_nt: TGTGCCAGCAGCCGGGACACTGAAGCTTTCTTT
clone_size: NA; j_call: TRBJ2-5; cdr3_length: 15; d_call: NA; v_call: TRBV12-5; cdr3_aa: CASGLGQALGETQYF; cdr3_nt: TGTGCTAGTGGTTTGGGACAGGCCCTCGGGGAGACCCAGTACTTC
clone_size: NA; j_call: TRBJ2-7; cdr3_length: 12; d_call: NA; v_call: TRBV18; cdr3_aa: CASSPTGWEQYF; cdr3_nt: TGTGCCAGCTCACCGACCGGGTGGGAGCAGTACTTC
clone_size: NA; j_call: TRBJ1-2; cdr3_length: 13; d_call: NA; v_call: TRBV30; cdr3_aa: CAWSVTGSYGYTF; cdr3_nt: TGTGCCTGGAGTGTAACAGGGAGCTATGGCTACACCTTC
clone_size: NA; j_call: TRBJ2-3; cdr3_length: 14; d_call: NA; v_call: TRBV30; cdr3_aa: CAWSGGFSTDTQYF; cdr3_nt: TGTGCCTGGAGTGGGGGGTTTAGCACAGATACGCAGTATTTT
clone_size: NA; j_call: TRBJ2-2; cdr3_length: 15; d_call: NA; v_call: TRBV5-1; cdr3_aa: CASSLGQRDTGELFF; cdr3_nt: TGCGCCAGCAGCTTGGGACAGCGAGACACCGGGGAGCTGTTTTTT
clone_size: NA; j_call: TRBJ2-5; cdr3_length: 13; d_call: NA; v_call: TRBV5-1; cdr3_aa: CASSFTSVETQYF; cdr3_nt: TGCGCCAGCAGCTTCACTAGTGTAGAGACCCAGTACTTC
clone_size: NA; j_call: TRBJ2-7; cdr3_length: 17; d_call: NA; v_call: TRBV2; cdr3_aa: CASRGSSWGPPSYEQYF; cdr3_nt: TGTGCCAGCAGGGGTAGCAGCTGGGGGCCTCCCTCCTACGAGCAGTACTTC
clone_size: NA; j_call: TRBJ1-5; cdr3_length: 15; d_call: NA; v_call: TRBV9; cdr3_aa: CASSGPSGGSQPQHF; cdr3_nt: TGTGCCAGCAGCGGTCCGTCGGGAGGAAGTCAGCCCCAGCATTTT
clone_size: NA; j_call: TRBJ1-2; cdr3_length: 15; d_call: NA; v_call: TRBV10-2; cdr3_aa: CASSERRAATDGYTF; cdr3_nt: TGCGCCAGCAGTGAGAGAAGGGCGGCTACTGATGGCTACACCTTC
clone_size: NA; j_call: TRBJ1-2; cdr3_length: 16; d_call: NA; v_call: TRBV27; cdr3_aa: CASSLSGVVSNYGYTF; cdr3_nt: TGTGCCAGCAGTTTATCGGGGGTTGTCTCTAACTATGGCTACACCTTC
clone_size: NA; j_call: TRBJ2-3; cdr3_length: 15; d_call: NA; v_call: TRBV5-1; cdr3_aa: CASTFDGSSADTQYF; cdr3_nt: TGCGCCAGCACATTCGACGGCTCTAGCGCAGATACGCAGTATTTT
clone_size: NA; j_call: TRBJ1-2; cdr3_length: 13; d_call: NA; v_call: TRBV27; cdr3_aa: CASSRGRLYGYTF; cdr3_nt: TGTGCCAGCAGTCGGGGACGGCTCTATGGCTACACCTTC
clone_size: few; j_call: TRBJ2-5; cdr3_length: 16; d_call: NA; v_call: TRBV5-1; cdr3_aa: CASSFAVTSRQETQYF; cdr3_nt: TGCGCCAGCAGTTTCGCGGTAACTTCACGTCAAGAGACCCAGTACTTC
clone_size: NA; j_call: TRBJ1-2; cdr3_length: 16; d_call: NA; v_call: TRBV15; cdr3_aa: CATSRDVAGPNYGYTF; cdr3_nt: TGTGCCACCAGCAGAGATGTGGCAGGGCCAAACTATGGCTACACCTTC
clone_size: once; j_call: TRBJ2-5; cdr3_length: 14; d_call: TRBD2; v_call: TRBV5-4; cdr3_aa: CASSLSLAGDDQYF; cdr3_nt: TGTGCCAGCAGCTTGAGCCTAGCGGGGGACGACCAGTACTTC
clone_size: NA; j_call: TRBJ1-3; cdr3_length: 16; d_call: NA; v_call: TRBV18; cdr3_aa: CASSPLKGPSGNTIYF; cdr3_nt: TGTGCCAGCTCACCACTTAAGGGACCCTCTGGAAACACCATATATTTT
clone_size: NA; j_call: TRBJ1-1; cdr3_length: 15; d_call: NA; v_call: TRBV10-3; cdr3_aa: CASRAQLLMNTEAFF; cdr3_nt: TGTGCCTCCAGGGCACAGCTCCTCATGAACACTGAAGCTTTCTTT
clone_size: NA; j_call: TRBJ2-5; cdr3_length: 18; d_call: TRBD1; v_call: TRBV29-1; cdr3_aa: CSVDLGQGATGLRETQYF; cdr3_nt: TGCAGCGTTGACCTCGGACAGGGGGCTACGGGATTGAGGGAGACCCAGTACTTC
clone_size: NA; j_call: TRBJ2-2; cdr3_length: 14; d_call: NA; v_call: TRBV10-1; cdr3_aa: CASSENRVAGELFF; cdr3_nt: TGCGCCAGCAGTGAGAACAGGGTGGCCGGGGAGCTGTTTTTT
clone_size: few; j_call: TRBJ1-1; cdr3_length: 14; d_call: NA; v_call: TRBV10-2; cdr3_aa: CASSEPGAGTEAFF; cdr3_nt: TGCGCCAGCAGTGAACCGGGGGCGGGGACTGAAGCTTTCTTT
clone_size: once; j_call: TRBJ2-4; cdr3_length: 14; d_call: TRBD1; v_call: TRBV6-6; cdr3_aa: CASRPTGDRDIQYF; cdr3_nt: TGTGCCAGCAGACCCACAGGGGATAGAGACATTCAGTACTTC
clone_size: NA; j_call: TRBJ1-1; cdr3_length: 13; d_call: TRBD1; v_call: TRBV5-1; cdr3_aa: CASSSGTGQRGFF; cdr3_nt: TGCGCCAGCAGCTCCGGGACAGGGCAAAGAGGGTTCTTT
clone_size: NA; j_call: TRBJ2-7; cdr3_length: 13; d_call: NA; v_call: TRBV6-5; cdr3_aa: CASSYAGSYEQYF; cdr3_nt: TGTGCCAGCAGTTACGCAGGGTCCTACGAGCAGTACTTC
clone_size: once; j_call: TRBJ1-5; cdr3_length: 15; d_call: NA; v_call: TRBV2; cdr3_aa: CASSRRAYSNQPQHF; cdr3_nt: TGTGCCAGCAGTCGGAGAGCTTATAGCAATCAGCCCCAGCATTTT
clone_size: few; j_call: TRBJ2-1; cdr3_length: 16; d_call: TRBD1; v_call: TRBV25-1; cdr3_aa: CASSDYGTGGPNEQFF; cdr3_nt: TGTGCCAGCAGTGACTACGGGACAGGGGGACCAAATGAGCAGTTCTTC
clone_size: NA; j_call: TRBJ2-5; cdr3_length: 13; d_call: NA; v_call: TRBV5-1; cdr3_aa: CASSSSGKETQYF; cdr3_nt: TGCGCCAGCAGCTCCTCCGGTAAAGAGACCCAGTACTTC
clone_size: once; j_call: TRBJ1-6; cdr3_length: 15; d_call: NA; v_call: TRBV7-6; cdr3_aa: CASSPGAGSNSPLHF; cdr3_nt: TGTGCCAGCAGCCCCGGGGCAGGGAGTAATTCACCCCTCCACTTT
clone_size: NA; j_call: TRBJ2-5; cdr3_length: 16; d_call: TRBD1; v_call: TRBV18; cdr3_aa: CASSPRLGQGQETQYF; cdr3_nt: TGTGCCAGCTCACCAAGACTTGGACAGGGGCAGGAGACCCAGTACTTC